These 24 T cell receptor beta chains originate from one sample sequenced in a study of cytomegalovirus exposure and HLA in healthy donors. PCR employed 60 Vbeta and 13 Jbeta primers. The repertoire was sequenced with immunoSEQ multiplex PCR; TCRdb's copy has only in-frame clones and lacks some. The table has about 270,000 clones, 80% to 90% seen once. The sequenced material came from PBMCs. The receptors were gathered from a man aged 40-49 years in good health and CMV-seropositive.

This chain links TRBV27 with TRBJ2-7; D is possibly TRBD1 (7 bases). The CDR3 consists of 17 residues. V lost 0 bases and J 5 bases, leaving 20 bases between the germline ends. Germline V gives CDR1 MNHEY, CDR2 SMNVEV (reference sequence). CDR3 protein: CASSLSPGGGPPNEQYF. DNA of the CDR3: TGTGCCAGCAGTTTATCGCCAGGGGGAGGCCCCCCGAACGAGCAGTACTTC.

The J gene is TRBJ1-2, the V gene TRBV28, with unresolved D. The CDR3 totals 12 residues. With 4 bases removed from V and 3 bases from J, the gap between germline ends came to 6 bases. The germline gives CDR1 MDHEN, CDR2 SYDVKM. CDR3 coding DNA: TGTGCCAGCAGTTCCGTAGACTATGGCTACACCTTC. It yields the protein CASSSVDYGYTF.

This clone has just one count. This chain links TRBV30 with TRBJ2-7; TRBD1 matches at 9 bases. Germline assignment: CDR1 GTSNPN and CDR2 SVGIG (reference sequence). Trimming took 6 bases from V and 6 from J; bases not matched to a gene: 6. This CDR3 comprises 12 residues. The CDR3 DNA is TGTGCCTGTCAACCACAGGGGGCCGAGCAGTACTTC. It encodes CACQPQGAEQYF.

CDR3 sequence (DNA): TGCGCCAGCAGTGAGTCCGGCAGGCAGACAGATACGCAGTATTTT. Its protein product is CASSESGRQTDTQYF. V and J are TRBV10-1 and TRBJ2-3; no clear D. Germline values: CDR1 WNHNN, CDR2 SYGVQD (reference sequence). The CDR3 extends over 15 amino acids. Trimming removed 0 bases at V and 3 bases at J, with 10 bases between.

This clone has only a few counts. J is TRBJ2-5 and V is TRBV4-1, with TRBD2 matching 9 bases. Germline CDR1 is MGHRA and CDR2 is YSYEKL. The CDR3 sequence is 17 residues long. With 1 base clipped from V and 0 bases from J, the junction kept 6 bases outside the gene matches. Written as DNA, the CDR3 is TGCGCCAGCAGCCAAGTAGGCGGGAGGGGGGACCAAGAGACCCAGTACTTC. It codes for CASSQVGGRGDQETQYF.

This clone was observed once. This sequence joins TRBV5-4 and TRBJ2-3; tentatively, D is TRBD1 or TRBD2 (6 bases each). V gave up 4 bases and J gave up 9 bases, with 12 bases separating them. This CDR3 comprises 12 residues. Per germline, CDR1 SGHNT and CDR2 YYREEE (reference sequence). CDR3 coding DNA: TGTGCCAGCAGCCTGGGGGGCGCCACGCAGTATTTT. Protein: CASSLGGATQYF.

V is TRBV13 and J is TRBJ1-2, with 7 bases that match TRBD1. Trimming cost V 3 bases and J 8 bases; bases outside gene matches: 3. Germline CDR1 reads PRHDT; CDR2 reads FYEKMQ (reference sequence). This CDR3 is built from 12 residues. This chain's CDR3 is CASSFQGEGYTF. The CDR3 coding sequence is TGTGCCAGCAGCTTTCAGGGGGAGGGCTACACCTTC.

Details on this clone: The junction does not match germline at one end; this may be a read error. This CDR3 is CSSSLSQALSSYEQYF. CDR3 DNA sequence: TGTTCCAGCAGCTTAAGTCAGGCCCTATCATCCTACGAGCAGTACTTC. This sequence joins TRBV7-9 and TRBJ2-7; no definite D call. The CDR3 totals 16 residues. The germline V gene encodes CDR1 SEHNR and CDR2 FQNEAQ (reference sequence).

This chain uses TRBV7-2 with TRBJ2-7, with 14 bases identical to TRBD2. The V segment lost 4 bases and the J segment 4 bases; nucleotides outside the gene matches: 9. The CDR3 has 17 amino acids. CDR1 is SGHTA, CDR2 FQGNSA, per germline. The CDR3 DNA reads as TGTGCCAGCAGCTCCCGTGGGACTAGCGGGAGTGTTTACGAGCAGTACTTC. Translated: CASSSRGTSGSVYEQYF.

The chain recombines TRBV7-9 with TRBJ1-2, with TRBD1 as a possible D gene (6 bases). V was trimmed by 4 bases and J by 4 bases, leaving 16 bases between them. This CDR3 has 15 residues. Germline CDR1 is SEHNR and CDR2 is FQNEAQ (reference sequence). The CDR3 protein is CASSSGQTTGYGYTF. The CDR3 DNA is TGTGCCAGCAGCTCAGGACAGACCACGGGCTATGGCTACACCTTC.

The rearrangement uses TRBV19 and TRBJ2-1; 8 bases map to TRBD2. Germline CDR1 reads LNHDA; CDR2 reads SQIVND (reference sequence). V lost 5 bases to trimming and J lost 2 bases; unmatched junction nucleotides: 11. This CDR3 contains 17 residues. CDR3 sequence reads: CASSHQTSEGPYNEQFF. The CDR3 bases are TGTGCCAGTAGTCATCAGACTAGCGAGGGCCCCTACAATGAGCAGTTCTTC.

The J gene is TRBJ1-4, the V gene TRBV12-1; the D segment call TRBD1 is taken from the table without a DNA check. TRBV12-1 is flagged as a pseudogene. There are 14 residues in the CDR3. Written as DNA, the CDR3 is TGTGCCAGCAGCTTTGGGGGCCCTAATGAAAAACTGTTTTTT. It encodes CASSFGGPNEKLFF.

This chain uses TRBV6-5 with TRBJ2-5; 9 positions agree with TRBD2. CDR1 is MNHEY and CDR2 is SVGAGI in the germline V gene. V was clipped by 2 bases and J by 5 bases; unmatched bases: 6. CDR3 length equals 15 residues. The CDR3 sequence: CASSYLAGGPETQYF. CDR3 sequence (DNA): TGTGCCAGCAGTTACCTGGCGGGGGGGCCGGAGACCCAGTACTTC.

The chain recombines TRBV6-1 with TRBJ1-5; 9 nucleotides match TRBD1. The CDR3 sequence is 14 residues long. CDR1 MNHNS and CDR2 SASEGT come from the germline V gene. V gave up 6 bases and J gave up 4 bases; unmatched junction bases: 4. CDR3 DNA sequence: TGTGCCAGCAGGAAAGGACAGGGGAATCAGCCCCAGCATTTT. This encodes CASRKGQGNQPQHF.

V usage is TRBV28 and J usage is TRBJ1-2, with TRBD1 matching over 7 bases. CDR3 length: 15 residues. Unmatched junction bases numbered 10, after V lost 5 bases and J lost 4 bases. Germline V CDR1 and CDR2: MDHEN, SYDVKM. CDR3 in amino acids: CASSNRDSLLYGYTF. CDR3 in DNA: TGTGCCAGCAGTAACCGGGACAGTCTGCTCTATGGCTACACCTTC.

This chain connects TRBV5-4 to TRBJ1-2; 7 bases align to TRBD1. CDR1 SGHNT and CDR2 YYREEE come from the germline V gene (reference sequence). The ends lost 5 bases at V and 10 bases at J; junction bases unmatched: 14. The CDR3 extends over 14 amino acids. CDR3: CASRLDRDSGLYTF. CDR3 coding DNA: TGTGCCAGCAGACTAGACAGGGACTCCGGTCTCTACACCTTC.

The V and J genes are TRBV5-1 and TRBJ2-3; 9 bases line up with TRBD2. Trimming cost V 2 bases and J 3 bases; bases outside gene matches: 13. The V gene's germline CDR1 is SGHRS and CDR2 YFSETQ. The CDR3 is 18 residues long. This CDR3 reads CASSLRVSGRWSTDTQYF. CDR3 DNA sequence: TGCGCCAGCAGCTTAAGGGTTAGCGGGAGATGGTCTACAGATACGCAGTATTTT.

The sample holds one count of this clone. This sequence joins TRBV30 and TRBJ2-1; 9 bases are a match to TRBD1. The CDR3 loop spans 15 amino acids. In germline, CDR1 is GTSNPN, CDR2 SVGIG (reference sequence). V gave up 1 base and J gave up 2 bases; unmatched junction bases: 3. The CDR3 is CAWSEGQGTYNEQFF. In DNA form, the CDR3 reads TGTGCCTGGAGTGAGGGACAGGGAACCTACAATGAGCAGTTCTTC. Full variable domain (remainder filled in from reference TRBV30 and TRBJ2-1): SQTIHQWPATLVQPVGSPLSLECTVEGTSNPNLYWYRQAAGRGLQLLFYSVGIGQISSEVPQNLSASRPQDRQFILSSKKLLLSDSGFYLCAWSEGQGTYNEQFFGPGTRLTVL.

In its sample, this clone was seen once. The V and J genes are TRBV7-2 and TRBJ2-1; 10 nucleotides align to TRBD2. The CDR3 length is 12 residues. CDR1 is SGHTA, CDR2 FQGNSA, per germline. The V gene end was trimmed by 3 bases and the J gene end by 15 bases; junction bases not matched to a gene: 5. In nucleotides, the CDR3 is TGTGCCAGCAGCTTGGTAGGACTAGCGGTGTTCTTC. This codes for CASSLVGLAVFF.

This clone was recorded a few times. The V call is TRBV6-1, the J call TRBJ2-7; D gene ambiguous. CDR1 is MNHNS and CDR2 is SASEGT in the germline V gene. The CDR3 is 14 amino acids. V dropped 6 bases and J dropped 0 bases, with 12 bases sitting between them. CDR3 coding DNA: TGTGCCAGCAGCCTGAGCCGGAGCTCCTACGAGCAGTACTTC. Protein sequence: CASSLSRSSYEQYF.

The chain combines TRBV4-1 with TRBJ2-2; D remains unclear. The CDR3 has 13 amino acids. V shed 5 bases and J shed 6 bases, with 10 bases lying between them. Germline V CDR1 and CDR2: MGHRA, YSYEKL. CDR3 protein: CASSAMRSGELFF. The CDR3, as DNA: TGCGCCAGCAGCGCTATGAGGTCCGGGGAGCTGTTTTTT.

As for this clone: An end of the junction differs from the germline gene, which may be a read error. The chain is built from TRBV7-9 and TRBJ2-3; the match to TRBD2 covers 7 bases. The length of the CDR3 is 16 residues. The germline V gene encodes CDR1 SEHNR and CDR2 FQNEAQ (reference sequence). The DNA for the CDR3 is TGTTCCAGCAGCTTAGCAGTTGCGGGAGCCCCAGATACGCAGTATTTT. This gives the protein CSSSLAVAGAPDTQYF.

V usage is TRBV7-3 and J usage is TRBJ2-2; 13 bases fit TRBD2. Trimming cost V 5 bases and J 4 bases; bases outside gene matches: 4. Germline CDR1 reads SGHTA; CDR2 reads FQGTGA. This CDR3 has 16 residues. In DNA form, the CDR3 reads TGTGCCAGCAGCCCAAGACTAGCGGGAGGCACCGGGGAGCTGTTTTTT. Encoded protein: CASSPRLAGGTGELFF. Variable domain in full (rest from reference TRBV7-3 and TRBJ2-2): GAGVSQTPSNKVTEKGKYVELRCDPISGHTALYWYRQSLGQGPEFLIYFQGTGAADDSGLPNDRFFAVRPEGSVSTLKIQRTERGDSAVYLCASSPRLAGGTGELFFGEGSRLTVL.

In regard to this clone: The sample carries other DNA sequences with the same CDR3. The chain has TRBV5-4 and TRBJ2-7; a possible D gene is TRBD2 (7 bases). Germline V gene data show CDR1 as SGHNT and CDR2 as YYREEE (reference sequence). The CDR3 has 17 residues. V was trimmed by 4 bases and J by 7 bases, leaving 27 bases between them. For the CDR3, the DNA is TGTGCCAGCAGCCGGCGGGGAGGGGGGCTCTCTGTCGGGGAGCAGTACTTC. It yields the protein CASSRRGGGLSVGEQYF.